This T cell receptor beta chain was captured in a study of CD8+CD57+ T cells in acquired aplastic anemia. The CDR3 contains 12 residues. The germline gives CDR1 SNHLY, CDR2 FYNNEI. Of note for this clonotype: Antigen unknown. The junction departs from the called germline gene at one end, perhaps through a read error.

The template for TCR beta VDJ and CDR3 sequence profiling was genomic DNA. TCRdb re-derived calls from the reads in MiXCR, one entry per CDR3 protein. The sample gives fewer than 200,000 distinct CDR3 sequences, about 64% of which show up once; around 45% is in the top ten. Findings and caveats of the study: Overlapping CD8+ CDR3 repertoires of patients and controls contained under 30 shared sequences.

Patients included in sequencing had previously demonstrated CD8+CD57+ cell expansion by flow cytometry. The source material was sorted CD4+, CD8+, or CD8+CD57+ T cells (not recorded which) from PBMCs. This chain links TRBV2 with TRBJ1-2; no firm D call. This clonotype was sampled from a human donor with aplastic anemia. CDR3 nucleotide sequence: TGTGCCAGCAGTGTCGAGTGGGCAAAGACCCCCTTC. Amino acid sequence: CASSVEWAKTPF.